Listed below are T cell receptor beta chains from one sample, sequenced in a study of T cell responses to AZD1222 COVID-19 vaccine. Sequenced by immunoSEQ multiplex PCR; TCRdb stores in-frame clones only, minus some. The table includes 150,000 or so clones, 90% detected once. The sequences come from peripheral blood, collected on day 0 of AZD1222 vaccination. Every receptor here comes from an adult in good health. The conserved cysteine and the conserved F or W are not part of the CDR3 here.

J gene,V gene,CDR3 protein
TRBJ1-3,TRBV28,ASSSTGAHSGNTIY
TRBJ2-3,TRBV2,ASTGPAGDTQY
TRBJ1-5,TRBV4-2,ASSQEGGRTGDTQPQH
TRBJ2-5,TRBV5-4,ASSLTVTETQY
TRBJ2-5,TRBV6-2/TRBV6-3,ASSPLTGEDQETQY
TRBJ1-2,TRBV24-1,ATSAGLDYGYT
TRBJ1-5,TRBV7-2,ASSSLRGQFGQPQH
TRBJ1-6,TRBV14,ASSTRDAVFFPLH
TRBJ2-2,TRBV29-1,SGGPQSGLGELF
TRBJ2-2,TRBV7-2,ASSRSGGVRGELF
TRBJ1-2,TRBV6-1,ASSEQGRGYT
TRBJ2-4,TRBV5-1,ASSPSGTGFNIQY
TRBJ2-3,TRBV2,ASSKPGRADTQY
TRBJ2-7,TRBV18,ASSPEQKAGYLLGSTEQY
TRBJ1-5,TRBV19,ASSIIGWGGQPQH
TRBJ2-4,TRBV10-1,ASSNLNRDKNIQY
TRBJ1-2,TRBV11-2,ASSLDPGGGHYGYT
TRBJ2-7,TRBV27,ASRERGPYEQY
TRBJ1-2,TRBV7-2,ASSRGQNYGYT
TRBJ2-5,TRBV18,ASSPVPAGGYQETQY
TRBJ1-1,TRBV5-4,ASSWVSKDTEAF
TRBJ2-3,TRBV6-1,ASSALPGLATDTQY
TRBJ2-1,TRBV9,ASSVGQGGDEQF
TRBJ1-3,TRBV6-5,ASRKDRDTGNTIY
TRBJ2-1,TRBV3-1/TRBV3-2,ASSQVLRGQAPDEQF
TRBJ1-3,TRBV7-9,ASSLYQTAGNTIY
TRBJ2-5,TRBV28,ASSYRARETQY
TRBJ1-2,TRBV6-2/TRBV6-3,ASSYTLASNYGYT
TRBJ2-1,TRBV28,ASSLGGPGDEQF
TRBJ2-7,TRBV6-5,ASSYLALEQY
TRBJ1-1,TRBV2,ASSEIGGVDTEAF
TRBJ2-3,TRBV21-1,ASSKVRGQGGTDTQY
TRBJ2-6,TRBV5-1,ASSLHRASGANVLT
TRBJ2-4,TRBV27,ASSPAKTSVRDIQY
TRBJ1-4,TRBV28,ASSLTRGYEKLF
TRBJ2-1,TRBV30,AWSVGQGINEQF
TRBJ1-5,TRBV4-1,ASSHPLVEGEWNQPQH
TRBJ2-2,TRBV12-3/TRBV12-4,ASSLSGAGELF
TRBJ1-2,TRBV6-6,ASSRRTDNLLNYGYT
TRBJ2-3,TRBV14,ASSQADTQY
TRBJ2-7,TRBV6-2/TRBV6-3,ASSWDRDHEQY
TRBJ1-1,TRBV28,ASWAGPVLNTEAF
TRBJ1-2,TRBV5-6,ASSLRSRSNYGYT
TRBJ1-1,TRBV6-5,ASTQGQPNTEAF
TRBJ1-6,TRBV11-1,ASSSHLGKHSPLH
TRBJ1-2,TRBV6-5,ASTLDRAMGYT
TRBJ1-4,TRBV6-6,ASSRDPGTSEKLF
TRBJ1-1,TRBV18,ASSPPKTGGITEAF
TRBJ1-2,TRBV25-1,ASSNTGVYGYT
TRBJ1-6,TRBV28,ASSFRGGNSPLH
TRBJ2-7,TRBV6-5,ASSPTGEQY